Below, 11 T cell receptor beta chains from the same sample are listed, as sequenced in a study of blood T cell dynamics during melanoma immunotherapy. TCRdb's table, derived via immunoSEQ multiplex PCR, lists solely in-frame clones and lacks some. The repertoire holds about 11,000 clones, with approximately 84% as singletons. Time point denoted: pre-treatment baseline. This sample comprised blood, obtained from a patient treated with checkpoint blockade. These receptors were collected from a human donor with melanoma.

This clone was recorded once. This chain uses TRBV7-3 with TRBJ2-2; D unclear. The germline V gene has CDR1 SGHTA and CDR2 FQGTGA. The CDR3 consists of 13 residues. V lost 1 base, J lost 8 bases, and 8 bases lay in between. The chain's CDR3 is CASSLNRRGELFF. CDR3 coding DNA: TGTGCCAGCAGCTTAAACCGGCGGGGGGAGCTGTTTTTT.

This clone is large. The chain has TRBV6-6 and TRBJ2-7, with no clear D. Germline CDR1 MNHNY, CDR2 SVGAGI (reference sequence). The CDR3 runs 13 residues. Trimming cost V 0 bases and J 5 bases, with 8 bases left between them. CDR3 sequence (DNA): TGTGCCAGCAGTTACTCAGGGTCCGACGAGCAGTACTTC. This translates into CASSYSGSDEQYF.

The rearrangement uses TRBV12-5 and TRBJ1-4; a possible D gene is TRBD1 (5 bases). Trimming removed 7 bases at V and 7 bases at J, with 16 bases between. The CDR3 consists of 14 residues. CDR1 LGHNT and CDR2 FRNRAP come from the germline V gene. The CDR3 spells CASDRDFGGEKLFF. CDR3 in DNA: TGTGCTAGTGATCGGGACTTTGGTGGTGAAAAACTGTTTTTT.

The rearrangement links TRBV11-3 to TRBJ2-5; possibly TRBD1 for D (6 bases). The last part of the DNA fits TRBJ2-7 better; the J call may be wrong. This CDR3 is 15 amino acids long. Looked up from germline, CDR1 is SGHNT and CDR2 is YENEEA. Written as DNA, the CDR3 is TGTGCCAGCAGCTTGGGAACAGGGAAAATCTACGAGCAGTACTTC. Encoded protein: CASSLGTGKIYEQYF.

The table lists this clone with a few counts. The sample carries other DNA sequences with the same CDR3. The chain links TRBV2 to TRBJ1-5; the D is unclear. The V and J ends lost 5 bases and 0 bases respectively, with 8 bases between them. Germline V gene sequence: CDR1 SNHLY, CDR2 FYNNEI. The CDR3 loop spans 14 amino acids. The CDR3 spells CASSRLNSNQPQHF. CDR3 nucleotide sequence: TGTGCCAGCAGTCGGCTGAATAGCAATCAGCCCCAGCATTTT.

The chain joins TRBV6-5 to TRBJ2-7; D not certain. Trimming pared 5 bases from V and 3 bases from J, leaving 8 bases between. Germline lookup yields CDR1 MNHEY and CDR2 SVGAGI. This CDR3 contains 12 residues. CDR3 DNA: TGTGCCAGCAGTGAACCTGGCTACGAGCAGTACTTC. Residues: CASSEPGYEQYF.

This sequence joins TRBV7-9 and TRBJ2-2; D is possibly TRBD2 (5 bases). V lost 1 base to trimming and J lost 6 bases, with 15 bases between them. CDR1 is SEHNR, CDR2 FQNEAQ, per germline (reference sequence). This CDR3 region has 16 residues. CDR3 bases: TGTGCCAGCAGCTTAGAAGGCGGACTCAGGTCCGGGGAGCTGTTTTTT. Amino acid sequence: CASSLEGGLRSGELFF.

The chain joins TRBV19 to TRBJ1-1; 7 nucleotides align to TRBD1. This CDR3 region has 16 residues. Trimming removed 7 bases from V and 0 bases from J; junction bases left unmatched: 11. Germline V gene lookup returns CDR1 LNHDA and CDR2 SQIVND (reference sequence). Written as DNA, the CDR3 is TGTGCCAGTAATCTCGGGACAGCGATCGTGAACACTGAAGCTTTCTTT. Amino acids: CASNLGTAIVNTEAFF. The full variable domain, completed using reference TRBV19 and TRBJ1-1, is DGGITQSPKYLFRKEGQNVTLSCEQNLNHDAMYWYRQDPGQGLRLIYYSQIVNDFQKGDIAEGYSVSREKKESFPLTVTSAQKNPTAFYLCASNLGTAIVNTEAFFGQGTRLTVV.

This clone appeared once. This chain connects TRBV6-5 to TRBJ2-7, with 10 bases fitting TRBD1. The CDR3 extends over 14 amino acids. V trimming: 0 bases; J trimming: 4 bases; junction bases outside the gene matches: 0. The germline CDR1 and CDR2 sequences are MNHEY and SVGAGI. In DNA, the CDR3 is TGTGCCAGCAGTTACTCGGACAGGGGGTACGAGCAGTACTTC. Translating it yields CASSYSDRGYEQYF.

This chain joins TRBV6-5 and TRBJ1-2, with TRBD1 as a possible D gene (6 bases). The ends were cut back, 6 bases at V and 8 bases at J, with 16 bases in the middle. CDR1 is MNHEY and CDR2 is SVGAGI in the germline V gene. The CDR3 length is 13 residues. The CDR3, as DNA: TGTGCCAGCAGCCTCCAGGGGTTGAGGGGCTACACCTTC. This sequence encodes CASSLQGLRGYTF.

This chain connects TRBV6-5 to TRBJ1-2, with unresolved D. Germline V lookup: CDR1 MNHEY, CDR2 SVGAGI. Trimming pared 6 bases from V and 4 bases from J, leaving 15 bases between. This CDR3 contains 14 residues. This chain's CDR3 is CASRVSLGSYGYTF. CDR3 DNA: TGTGCCAGCAGGGTTTCCCTTGGGAGCTATGGCTACACCTTC.